A single sample is the source of the 15 T cell receptor beta chains below, sequenced in a study of Graves' ophthalmopathy and Graves' hyperthyroidism. Researchers took RNA transcripts and amplified TCR beta CDR3 regions from them. Second-round multiplex PCR came after first-round RT-PCR with HTBI primers. TCRdb reprocessed the multiplex PCR reads with MiXCR, giving one entry per CDR3 protein. This sample has 340,000 or so distinct CDR3 sequences, with roughly 16% found just once. The sample comprised peripheral blood. The receptor set was obtained from an adult man with Graves' ophthalmopathy.

With regard to this clonotype: Its ends do not fully match the called genes, so a read error is possible. The V and J genes are TRBV12-3 or TRBV12-4 and TRBJ1-1; 9 bases map to TRBD1. This CDR3 has 14 residues. This CDR3 is CASTPVQGATEASF. The CDR3 DNA sequence: TGTGCCAGCACCCCGGTACAGGGGGCTACTGAAGCTTCCTTT.

In its sample, this clonotype was seen many times. A much larger clone differs by one base, so this may be a read error. The chain employs TRBV10-3 and TRBJ1-1; D gene uncertain. Germline CDR1 reads ENHRY; CDR2 reads SYGVKD. The CDR3 covers 13 residues. Trimming removed 8 bases at V and 3 bases at J, with 13 bases between. As DNA, the CDR3 is TGTGCCATCTACGGGTCAGGATACACTGAAGCTTTCTTT. Its protein product is CAIYGSGYTEAFF.

This clonotype was seen ten or more times. Here the CDR3 DNA reads TGTGCCAGCAGTCGACCGGGACAGGGAGGCTACGAGCAGTACTTC. It specifies CASSRPGQGGYEQYF. This chain uses TRBV11-2 with TRBJ2-7; 9 bases fit TRBD1. CDR1 and CDR2 (germline): SGHAT, FQNNGV. Germline trimming cut 6 bases from V and 3 bases from J; bases unmatched to any gene: 9. CDR3 length: 15 residues.

This clonotype was recorded at least ten times. V gene TRBV28 combines with J gene TRBJ1-2; unclear D gene. This CDR3 region has 12 residues. V lost 8 bases, J lost 6 bases, and 13 bases lay in between. Germline CDR1 MDHEN, CDR2 SYDVKM. Written as DNA, the CDR3 is TGTGCCAGCGGCTACCCCATCGATGGCTACACCTTC. Translation gives CASGYPIDGYTF.

This clonotype has a count of ten or more. The rearrangement links TRBV5-5 to TRBJ1-2, with no clear D. The V end lost 0 bases, the J end lost 6 bases, and 12 bases lay between the germline ends. CDR1 SGHKS and CDR2 YYEKEE come from the germline V gene (reference sequence). This CDR3 region has 14 residues. The CDR3 sequence is CASSLDTGIHGYTF. The DNA of the CDR3 is TGTGCCAGCAGCTTGGATACGGGGATCCATGGCTACACCTTC.

Ten or more counts support this clonotype. The chain has TRBV6-2 or TRBV6-3 and TRBJ1-1; D gene uncertain. The CDR3 has 13 amino acids. Trimming shortened V by 5 bases and J by 1 base, and 8 bases separated the two germline ends. Per germline, CDR1 MNHEY and CDR2 SVGEGT. The CDR3 spells CASSLHRNTEAFF. The CDR3 bases are TGTGCCAGCAGTCTACACAGGAACACTGAAGCTTTCTTT.

The rearrangement uses TRBV3-1 and TRBJ1-1, with TRBD1 identical over 7 bases. Germline loops: CDR1 LGHDT, CDR2 YNNKEL (reference sequence). V dropped 4 bases and J dropped 6; count of bases not matched to a gene: 8. The CDR3 extends over 14 amino acids. CDR3 in amino acids: CASSPPRQGSEAFF. The CDR3 DNA reads as TGTGCCAGCAGCCCCCCCCGACAGGGTTCTGAAGCTTTCTTT. Full variable domain (outside the CDR3, taken from reference TRBV3-1 and TRBJ1-1): DTAVSQTPKYLVTQMGNDKSIKCEQNLGHDTMYWYKQDSKKFLKIMFSYNNKELIINETVPNRFSPKSPDKAHLNLHINSLELGDSAVYFCASSPPRQGSEAFFGQGTRLTVV.

The CDR3 region has the DNA TGTGCCAGCAAGTACAGGGAGACCCAGTACTTC. Translation gives CASKYRETQYF. The J gene is TRBJ2-5, the V gene TRBV6-2 or TRBV6-3; D perhaps matches TRBD1 (5 bases). Germline values: CDR1 MNHEY, CDR2 SVGEGT. Trimming pared 7 bases from V and 5 bases from J, leaving 8 bases between. CDR3 size: 11 residues.

The sample holds many counts of this clonotype. This sequence joins TRBV30 and TRBJ1-6, with 7 bases that match TRBD1. The V gene end was trimmed by 4 bases and the J gene end by 7 bases; junction bases not matched to a gene: 7. The CDR3 is 14 residues long. CDR1 and CDR2 (germline): GTSNPN, SVGIG (reference sequence). DNA of the CDR3: TGTGCCTGGACCGGGACAGCAATAAATTCACCCCTCCACTTT. It yields the protein CAWTGTAINSPLHF.

The sample holds many counts of this clonotype. This chain joins TRBV30 and TRBJ2-5, with no clear D. The germline V and J ends were trimmed by 2 bases and 4 bases, with 8 bases remaining between them. This CDR3 is built from 12 residues. CDR1 is GTSNPN, CDR2 SVGIG, per germline (reference sequence). The CDR3 DNA reads TGTGCCTGGAGTTCTATGAGAGAGACCCAGTACTTC. Protein sequence: CAWSSMRETQYF.

This clonotype appeared many times. This chain connects TRBV6-2 or TRBV6-3 to TRBJ2-3; no clear D gene. Between the trimmed V and J ends, which lost 5 bases and 0 bases, there was a span of 0 bases. This CDR3 has 11 amino acids. Germline loops: CDR1 MNHEY, CDR2 SVGEGT. CDR3 sequence (DNA): TGTGCCAGCAGTAGCACAGATACGCAGTATTTT. It yields the protein CASSSTDTQYF.

The chain has TRBV6-1 and TRBJ1-2; 7 bases agree with TRBD1. Germline CDR1 and CDR2: MNHNS and SASEGT. J gave up 2 bases and V 0 bases, and 9 bases lay outside the gene matches. This CDR3 spans 17 amino acids. This CDR3 reads CASSEAKGGLSNYGYTF. CDR3 nucleotides: TGTGCCAGCAGTGAAGCGAAAGGGGGCCTCTCGAACTATGGCTACACCTTC.

This clonotype was observed at least ten times. V usage is TRBV12-3 or TRBV12-4 and J usage is TRBJ1-2, with 8 positions matching TRBD1. The V and J ends lost 3 bases and 8 bases, in that order; junction bases with no gene match: 8. The CDR3 contains 14 residues. The CDR3 region is CASSFAGRGRGYTF. In nucleotides, the CDR3 is TGTGCCAGCAGTTTCGCCGGCAGGGGGCGAGGCTACACCTTC.

CDR3 DNA sequence: TGTGCCAGCAGTTTACGACAGACGTATGGCTACACCTTC. This encodes CASSLRQTYGYTF. The chain couples TRBV28 to TRBJ1-2, with D perhaps TRBD1 (5 bases). The germline V gene has CDR1 MDHEN and CDR2 SYDVKM. This CDR3 region has 13 residues. The V end was cut by 2 bases, the J end by 5 bases, with 9 bases between.

The V gene is TRBV6-2 or TRBV6-3, the J gene TRBJ1-6; the D gene is possibly TRBD1 (6 bases). The germline CDR1 and CDR2 sequences are MNHEY and SVGEGT. The CDR3 loop spans 20 amino acids. Trimming took 6 bases from V and 6 from J, leaving 30 bases between them. CDR3 nucleotides: TGTGCCAGCAGATCCCGCTGGGACAAGGGGAGGGAGGAGCCTAATTCACCCCTCCACTTT. Its protein is CASRSRWDKGREEPNSPLHF.